This T cell receptor (beta chain) was sequenced for a study of vaccination effects on CD4 cells after COVID-19. Note on this clone: Antigen specificity is unknown.

Ahead of sequencing, the ViraFEST assay grew antigen-specific CD4+ T cells using viral peptide pools. Upon completion of around 9 days in culture, CD4+ T cells were isolated. No vaccinee had earlier SARS-CoV-2 infection, and nucleocapsid antibodies were negative. Using immunoSEQ multiplex PCR, the repertoire was profiled, and TCRdb retains in-frame clones only, with some absent. The table shows tens of thousands of clones, with roughly two thirds occurring only once. CDR3 length: 15 amino acids. V lost 1 base to trimming and J lost 4 bases, with 13 bases between them. CDR1 is MNHNS and CDR2 is SASEGT in the germline V gene.

The rearrangement uses TRBV6-1 and TRBJ1-2; D gene uncertain. The sample was CD4+ T cells from PBMCs cultured with SARS-CoV-2 spike peptides, taken before COVID-19 vaccination. The receptor was derived from a human donor who received a COVID-19 vaccine. CDR3 region: CASSEESTAIYGYTF. CDR3 in DNA: TGTGCCAGCAGTGAAGAGAGCACAGCGATCTATGGCTACACCTTC.